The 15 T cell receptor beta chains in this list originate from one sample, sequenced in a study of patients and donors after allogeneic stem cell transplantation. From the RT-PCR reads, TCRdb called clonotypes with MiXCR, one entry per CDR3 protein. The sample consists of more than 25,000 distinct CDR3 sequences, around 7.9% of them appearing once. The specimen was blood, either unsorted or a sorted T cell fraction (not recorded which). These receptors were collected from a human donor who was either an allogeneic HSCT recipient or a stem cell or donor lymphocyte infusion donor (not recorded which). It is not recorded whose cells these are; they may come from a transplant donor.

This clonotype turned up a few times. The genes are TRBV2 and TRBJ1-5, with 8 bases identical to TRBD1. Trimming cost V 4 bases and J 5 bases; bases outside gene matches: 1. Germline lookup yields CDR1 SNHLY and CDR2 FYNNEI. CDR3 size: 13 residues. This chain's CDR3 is CASSVDRDQPQHF. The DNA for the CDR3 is TGTGCCAGCAGTGTGGACAGGGATCAGCCCCAGCATTTT.

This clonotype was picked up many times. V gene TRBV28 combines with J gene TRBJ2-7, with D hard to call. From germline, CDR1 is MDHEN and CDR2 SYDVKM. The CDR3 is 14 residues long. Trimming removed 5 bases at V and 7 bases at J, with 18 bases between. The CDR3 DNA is TGTGCCAGCAGTCCCCCTGTTCTTGGAGTGGAGCAGTACTTC. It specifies CASSPPVLGVEQYF.

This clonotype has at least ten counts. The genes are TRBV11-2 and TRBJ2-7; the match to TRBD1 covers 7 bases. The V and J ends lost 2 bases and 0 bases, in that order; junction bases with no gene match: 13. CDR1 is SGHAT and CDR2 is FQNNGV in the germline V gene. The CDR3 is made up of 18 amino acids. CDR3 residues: CASSLMSSSAGGSYEQYF. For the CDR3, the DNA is TGTGCCAGCAGCTTAATGTCGTCGTCGGCAGGGGGCTCCTACGAGCAGTACTTC.

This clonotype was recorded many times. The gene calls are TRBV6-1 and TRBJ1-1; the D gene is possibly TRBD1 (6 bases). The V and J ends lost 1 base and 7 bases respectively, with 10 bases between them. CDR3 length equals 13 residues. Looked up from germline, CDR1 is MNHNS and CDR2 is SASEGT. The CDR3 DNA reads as TGTGCCAGCAGTGAAGTGGGCAGGGGTGAAGCTTTCTTT. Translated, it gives CASSEVGRGEAFF.

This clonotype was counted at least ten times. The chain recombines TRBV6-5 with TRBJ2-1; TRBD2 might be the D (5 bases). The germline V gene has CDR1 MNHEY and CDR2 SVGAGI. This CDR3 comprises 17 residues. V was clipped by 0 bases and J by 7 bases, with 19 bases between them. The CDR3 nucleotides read TGTGCCAGCAGTTACTCGATGGCAGCGGTGGGCGGGAATGAGCAGTTCTTC. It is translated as CASSYSMAAVGGNEQFF.

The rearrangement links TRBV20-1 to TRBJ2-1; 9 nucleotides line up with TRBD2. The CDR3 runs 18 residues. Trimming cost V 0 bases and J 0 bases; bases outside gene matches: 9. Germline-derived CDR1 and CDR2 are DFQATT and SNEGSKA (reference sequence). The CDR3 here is CSARELGGRGYSYNEQFF. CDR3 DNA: TGCAGTGCTAGAGAATTGGGCGGGAGGGGCTACTCCTACAATGAGCAGTTCTTC.

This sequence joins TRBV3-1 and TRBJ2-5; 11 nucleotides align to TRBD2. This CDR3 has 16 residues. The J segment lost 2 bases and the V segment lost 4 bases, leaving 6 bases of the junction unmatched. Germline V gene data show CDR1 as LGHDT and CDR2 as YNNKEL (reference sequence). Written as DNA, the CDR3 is TGTGCCAGCAGCCGCGGGGGACTAGCGGCTCAAGAGACCCAGTACTTC. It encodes CASSRGGLAAQETQYF.

In DNA form, the CDR3 reads TGTGCCAGTAGTATGGGCCCCGGGGGGGCCCCTTTCTACAATGAGCAGTTCTTC. It translates to CASSMGPGGAPFYNEQFF. This rearrangement joins TRBV19 to TRBJ2-1; 8 bases line up with TRBD2. Germline-derived CDR1 and CDR2 are LNHDA and SQIVND (reference sequence). Unmatched junction bases numbered 13, after V lost 3 bases and J lost 3 bases. The CDR3 has 18 amino acids.

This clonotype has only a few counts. CDR3 coding DNA: TGCGCCAGCAGCCAACAAAGGGGGCACACTGAAGCTTTCTTT. Its protein is CASSQQRGHTEAFF. The chain employs TRBV4-1 and TRBJ1-1; 7 bases map to TRBD1. The length of the CDR3 is 14 residues. Looked up from germline, CDR1 is MGHRA and CDR2 is YSYEKL. The J segment lost 3 bases and the V segment lost 2 bases, leaving 3 bases of the junction unmatched.

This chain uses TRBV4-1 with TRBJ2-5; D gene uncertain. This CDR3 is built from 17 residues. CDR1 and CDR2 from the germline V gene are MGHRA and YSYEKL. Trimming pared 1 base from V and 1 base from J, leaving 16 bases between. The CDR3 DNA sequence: TGCGCCAGCAGCCAAGCTTCAGTTCCGGGCCTCCAAGAGACCCAGTACTTC. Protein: CASSQASVPGLQETQYF.

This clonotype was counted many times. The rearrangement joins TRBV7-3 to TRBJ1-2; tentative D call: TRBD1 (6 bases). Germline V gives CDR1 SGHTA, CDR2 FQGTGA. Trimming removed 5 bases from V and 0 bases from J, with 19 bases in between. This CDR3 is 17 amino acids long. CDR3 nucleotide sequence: TGTGCCAGCAGCCCTCGGAGTGGGGGCGTCTCTAACTATGGCTACACCTTC. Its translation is CASSPRSGGVSNYGYTF.

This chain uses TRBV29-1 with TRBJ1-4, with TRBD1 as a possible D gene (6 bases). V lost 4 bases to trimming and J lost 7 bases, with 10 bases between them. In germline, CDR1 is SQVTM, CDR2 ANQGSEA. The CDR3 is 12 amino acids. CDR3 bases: TGCAGCGTTGCAGGGGCCGGTGAAAAACTGTTTTTT. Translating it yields CSVAGAGEKLFF.

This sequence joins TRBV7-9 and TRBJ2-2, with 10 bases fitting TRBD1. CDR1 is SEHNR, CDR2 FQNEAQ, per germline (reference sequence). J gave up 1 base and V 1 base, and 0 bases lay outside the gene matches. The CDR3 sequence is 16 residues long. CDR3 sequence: CASSLGTGGNTGELFF. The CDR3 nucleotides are TGTGCCAGCAGCTTAGGGACAGGGGGGAACACCGGGGAGCTGTTTTTT.

The CDR3 sequence: CASSWGTGSDGYTF. The CDR3 region has the DNA TGTGCCAGCAGCTGGGGGACAGGGAGTGATGGCTACACCTTC. This chain links TRBV5-6 with TRBJ1-2; TRBD1 aligns across 9 bases. CDR3 size: 14 residues. With V trimmed by 3 bases and J by 6 bases, 6 bases remained unmatched. Germline V lookup: CDR1 SGHDT, CDR2 YYEEEE. Variable domain in full (rest from reference TRBV5-6 and TRBJ1-2): DAGVTQSPTHLIKTRGQQVTLRCSPKSGHDTVSWYQQALGQGPQFIFQYYEEEERQRGNFPDRFSGHQFPNYSSELNVNALLLGDSALYLCASSWGTGSDGYTFGSGTRLTVV.

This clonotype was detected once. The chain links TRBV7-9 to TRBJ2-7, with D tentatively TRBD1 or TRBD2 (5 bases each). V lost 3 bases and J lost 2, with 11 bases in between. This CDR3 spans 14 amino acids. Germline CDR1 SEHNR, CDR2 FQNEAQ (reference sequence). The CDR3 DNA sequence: TGTGCCAGCAGCTTCTGGGGGATGCCCTACGAGCAGTACTTC. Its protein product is CASSFWGMPYEQYF.